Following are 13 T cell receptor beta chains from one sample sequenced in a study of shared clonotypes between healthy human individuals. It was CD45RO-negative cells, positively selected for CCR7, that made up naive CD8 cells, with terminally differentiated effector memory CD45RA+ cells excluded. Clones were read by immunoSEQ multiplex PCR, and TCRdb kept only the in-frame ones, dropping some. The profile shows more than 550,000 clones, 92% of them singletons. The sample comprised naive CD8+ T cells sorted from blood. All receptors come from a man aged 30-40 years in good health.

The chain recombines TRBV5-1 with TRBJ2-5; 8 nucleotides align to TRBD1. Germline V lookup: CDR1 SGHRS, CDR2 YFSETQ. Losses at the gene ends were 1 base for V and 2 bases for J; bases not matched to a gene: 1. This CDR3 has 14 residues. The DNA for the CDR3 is TGCGCCAGCAGCTTGACAGGGGGACAAGAGACCCAGTACTTC. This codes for CASSLTGGQETQYF.

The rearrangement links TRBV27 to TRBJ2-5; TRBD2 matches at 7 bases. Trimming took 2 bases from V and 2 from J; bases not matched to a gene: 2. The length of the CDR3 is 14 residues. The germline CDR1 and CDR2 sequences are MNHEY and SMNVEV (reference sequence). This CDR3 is CASSLRGSQETQYF. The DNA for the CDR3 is TGTGCCAGCAGTTTACGCGGGAGTCAAGAGACCCAGTACTTC.

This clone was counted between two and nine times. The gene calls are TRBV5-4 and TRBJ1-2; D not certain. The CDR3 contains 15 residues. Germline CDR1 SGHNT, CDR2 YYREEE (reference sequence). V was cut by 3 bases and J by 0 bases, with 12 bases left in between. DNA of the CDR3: TGTGCCAGCAGCTCGTGGGGAGTGCCTAACTATGGCTACACCTTC. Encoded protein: CASSSWGVPNYGYTF.

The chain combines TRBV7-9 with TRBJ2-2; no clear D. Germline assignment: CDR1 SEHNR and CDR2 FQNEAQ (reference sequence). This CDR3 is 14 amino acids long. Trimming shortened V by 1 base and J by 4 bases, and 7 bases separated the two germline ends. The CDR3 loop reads CASSLEVLTGELFF. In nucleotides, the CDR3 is TGTGCCAGCAGCTTAGAAGTCCTCACCGGGGAGCTGTTTTTT. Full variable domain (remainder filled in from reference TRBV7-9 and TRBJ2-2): DTGVSQNPRHKITKRGQNVTFRCDPISEHNRLYWYRQTLGQGPEFLTYFQNEAQLEKSRLLSDRFSAERPKGSFSTLEIQRTEQGDSAMYLCASSLEVLTGELFFGEGSRLTVL.

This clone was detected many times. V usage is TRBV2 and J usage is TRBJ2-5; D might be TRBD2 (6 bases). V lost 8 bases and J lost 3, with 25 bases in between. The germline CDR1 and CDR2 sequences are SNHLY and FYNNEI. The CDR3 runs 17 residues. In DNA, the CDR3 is TGTGCCAGCTTGGGGGTGCAGGCGGACGGGAGAGAAGAGACCCAGTACTTC. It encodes CASLGVQADGREETQYF.

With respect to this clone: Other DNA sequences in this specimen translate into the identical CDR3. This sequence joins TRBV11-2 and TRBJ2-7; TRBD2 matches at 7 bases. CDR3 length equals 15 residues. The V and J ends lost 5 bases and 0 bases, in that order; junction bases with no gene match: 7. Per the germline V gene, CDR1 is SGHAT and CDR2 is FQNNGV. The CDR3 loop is CASSLGGGSSYEQYF. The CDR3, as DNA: TGTGCCAGCAGCCTCGGCGGGGGAAGCTCCTACGAGCAGTACTTC.

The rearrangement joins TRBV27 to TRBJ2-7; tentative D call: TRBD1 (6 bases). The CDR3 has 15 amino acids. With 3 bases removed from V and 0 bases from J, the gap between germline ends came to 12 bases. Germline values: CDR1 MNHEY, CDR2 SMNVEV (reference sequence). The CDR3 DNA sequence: TGTGCCAGCAGTTTCAACAGGGCGAACTCCTACGAGCAGTACTTC. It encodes CASSFNRANSYEQYF.

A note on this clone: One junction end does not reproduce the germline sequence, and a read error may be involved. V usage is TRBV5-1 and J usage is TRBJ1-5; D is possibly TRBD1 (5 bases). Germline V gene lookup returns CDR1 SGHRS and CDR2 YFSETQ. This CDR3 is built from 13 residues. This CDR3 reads CASRGDSSQPQHF. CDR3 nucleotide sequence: TGCGCCAGCAGGGGGGATAGCAGTCAGCCCCAGCATTTT.

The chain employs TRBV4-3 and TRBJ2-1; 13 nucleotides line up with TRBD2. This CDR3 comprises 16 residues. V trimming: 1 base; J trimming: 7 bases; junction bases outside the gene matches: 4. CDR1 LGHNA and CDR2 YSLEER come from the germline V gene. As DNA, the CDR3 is TGCGCCAGCAGCCAAGGACTAGCGGGAGGTTGGAATGAGCAGTTCTTC. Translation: CASSQGLAGGWNEQFF.

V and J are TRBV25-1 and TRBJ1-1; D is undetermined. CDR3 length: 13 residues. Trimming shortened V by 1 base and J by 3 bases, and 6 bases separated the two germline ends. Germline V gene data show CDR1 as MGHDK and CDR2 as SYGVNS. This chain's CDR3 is CASSESTYTEAFF. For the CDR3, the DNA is TGTGCCAGCAGTGAATCCACCTACACTGAAGCTTTCTTT.

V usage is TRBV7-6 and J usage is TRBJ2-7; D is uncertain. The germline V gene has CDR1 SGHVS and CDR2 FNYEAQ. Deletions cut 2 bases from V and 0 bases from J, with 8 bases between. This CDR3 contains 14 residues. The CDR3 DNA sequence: TGTGCCAGCAGCTTAATGGAGAGCTCCTACGAGCAGTACTTC. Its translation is CASSLMESSYEQYF.

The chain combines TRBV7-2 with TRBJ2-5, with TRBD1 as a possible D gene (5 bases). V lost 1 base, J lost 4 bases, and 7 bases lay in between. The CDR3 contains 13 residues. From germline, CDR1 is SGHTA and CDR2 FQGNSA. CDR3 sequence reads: CASSLVQGETQYF. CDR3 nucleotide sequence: TGTGCCAGCAGCTTAGTGCAGGGAGAGACCCAGTACTTC. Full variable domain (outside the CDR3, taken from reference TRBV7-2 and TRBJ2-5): GAGVSQSPSNKVTEKGKDVELRCDPISGHTALYWYRQSLGQGLEFLIYFQGNSAPDKSGLPSDRFSAERTGGSVSTLTIQRTQQEDSAVYLCASSLVQGETQYFGPGTRLLVL.

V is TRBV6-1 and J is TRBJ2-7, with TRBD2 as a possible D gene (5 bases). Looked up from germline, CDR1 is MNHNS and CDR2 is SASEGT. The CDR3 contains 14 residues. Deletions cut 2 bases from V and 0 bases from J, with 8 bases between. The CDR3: CASSEYGVSYEQYF. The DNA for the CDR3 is TGTGCCAGCAGTGAATACGGGGTCTCCTACGAGCAGTACTTC.